This T cell receptor beta chain was captured by sequencing in a study of T cells in Graves' hyperthyroidism and ophthalmopathy. The study's findings and limits: Ophthalmopathy could be told apart from stable hyperthyroidism with a 13 V-J model. The blood repertoire included most of the expanded thyroid clonotypes above 0.001. The model anticipated ophthalmopathy a median about six months pre-onset.

Regions amplified from RNA transcripts were the TCR beta CDR3 regions. First-round RT-PCR with HTBI primers amplified the TCR CDR3 region. Each CDR3 protein gets one entry after TCRdb re-called the multiplex PCR reads with MiXCR. The sample records roughly 500,000 distinct CDR3 sequences, 40% to 55% being singletons. The CDR3 is made up of 13 amino acids. The V gene lost 5 bases and the J gene lost 3 bases, with 9 bases spanning the gap. CDR1 and CDR2 (germline): SGHRS, YFSETQ. Points on this clonotype: Its antigen is unidentified.

V and J are TRBV5-1 and TRBJ1-5; D unclear. The sequencing sample was made of peripheral blood or thyroid tissue (not recorded which). This clonotype was sampled from an adult woman with Graves' disease, either hyperthyroidism or ophthalmopathy (not recorded which). The CDR3 DNA follows: TGCGCCAGCAGTCTGACGGTCAATCAGCCCCAGCATTTT. Encoded protein: CASSLTVNQPQHF.